What follows are 17 T cell receptor beta chains derived from one specimen sequenced in a study of CD8+CD57+ T cells in acquired aplastic anemia. Genomic DNA acted as the template from which TCR beta VDJ combination and CDR3 sequence profiling were carried out. Each CDR3 protein gets one entry after TCRdb re-called the reads with MiXCR. The sample consists of tens of thousands of distinct CDR3 sequences, 75% to 85% of them appearing once. Sequenced material: sorted CD4+, CD8+, or CD8+CD57+ T cells (not recorded which) from PBMCs. The receptor source for this set is a human donor in good health, serving as a control.

V is TRBV2 and J is TRBJ1-5, with D tentatively TRBD1 (6 bases). Trimming shortened V by 7 bases and J by 3 bases, and 13 bases separated the two germline ends. The CDR3 is 14 residues long. Germline CDR1 is SNHLY and CDR2 is FYNNEI. The CDR3 sequence is CASTKGGNNQPQHF. CDR3 bases: TGTGCCAGCACCAAGGGGGGGAACAATCAGCCCCAGCATTTT.

This chain links TRBV20-1 with TRBJ2-5, with D perhaps matching TRBD2 (5 bases). The CDR3 covers 13 residues. CDR1 and CDR2 (germline): DFQATT, SNEGSKA (reference sequence). Trimming pared 0 bases from V and 5 bases from J, leaving 10 bases between. The CDR3 protein is CSARDWRMETQYF. Written as DNA, the CDR3 is TGCAGTGCTAGAGATTGGAGGATGGAGACCCAGTACTTC.

This CDR3 is CAIRPGQNTEAFF. DNA for the CDR3: TGTGCCATCAGACCGGGACAGAACACTGAAGCTTTCTTT. V gene TRBV10-3 combines with J gene TRBJ1-1; D perhaps matches TRBD1 (6 bases). This CDR3 comprises 13 residues. Trimming removed 6 bases at V and 1 base at J, with 9 bases between. Germline values: CDR1 ENHRY, CDR2 SYGVKD.

This clonotype was observed a few times. The V gene is TRBV29-1, the J gene TRBJ2-7; D might be TRBD1 (6 bases). V gave up 4 bases and J gave up 1 base, with 11 bases separating them. Germline V gene sequence: CDR1 SQVTM, CDR2 ANQGSEA. This CDR3 is 13 amino acids long. In nucleotides, the CDR3 is TGCAGCGTTGGCCCGACAGGTTCCTACGAGCAGTACTTC. Translating it yields CSVGPTGSYEQYF.

As DNA, the CDR3 is TGTGCCAGCAGCTTAGATGGTCTGGGGTATAGCACTGAAGCTTTCTTT. This encodes CASSLDGLGYSTEAFF. V usage is TRBV11-2 and J usage is TRBJ1-1; the D is unclear. Germline V gene sequence: CDR1 SGHAT, CDR2 FQNNGV. This CDR3 spans 16 amino acids. The V end lost 0 bases, the J end lost 4 bases, and 15 bases lay between the germline ends. The full variable domain, completed using reference TRBV11-2 and TRBJ1-1, is EAGVAQSPRYKIIEKRQSVAFWCNPISGHATLYWYQQILGQGPKLLIQFQNNGVVDDSQLPKDRFSAERLKGVDSTLKIQPAKLEDSAVYLCASSLDGLGYSTEAFFGQGTRLTVV.

This clonotype was detected once. This sequence joins TRBV25-1 and TRBJ2-2; unclear D gene. Trimming left V 3 bases short and J 7 bases short, with 6 bases between. Germline V gene sequence: CDR1 MGHDK, CDR2 SYGVNS. CDR3 length: 12 residues. CDR3 sequence: CASSDINGELFF. The CDR3 DNA follows: TGTGCCAGCAGTGACATAAACGGGGAGCTGTTTTTT.

The rearrangement joins TRBV5-1 to TRBJ2-5; D may be TRBD2 (6 bases). Trimming pared 2 bases from V and 1 base from J, leaving 15 bases between. Germline loops: CDR1 SGHRS, CDR2 YFSETQ. The CDR3 is made up of 16 amino acids. The chain's CDR3 is CASSLASSEVQETQYF. In nucleotides, the CDR3 is TGCGCCAGCAGCTTAGCCTCTAGCGAAGTCCAAGAGACCCAGTACTTC. Complete variable domain (other parts from reference TRBV5-1 and TRBJ2-5): KAGVTQTPRYLIKTRGQQVTLSCSPISGHRSVSWYQQTPGQGLQFLFEYFSETQRNKGNFPGRFSGRQFSNSRSEMNVSTLELGDSALYLCASSLASSEVQETQYFGPGTRLLVL.

The chain has TRBV2 and TRBJ1-1, with D possibly being TRBD1 (5 bases). The V gene lost 4 bases and the J gene lost 4 bases, with 10 bases spanning the gap. Per germline, CDR1 SNHLY and CDR2 FYNNEI. The length of the CDR3 is 13 residues. CDR3 bases: TGTGCCAGCAGTGTGGAACAGGCCACTGAAGCTTTCTTT. Translation gives CASSVEQATEAFF.

This chain uses TRBV29-1 with TRBJ2-5, with 14 bases matching TRBD2. The CDR3 contains 14 residues. V shed 0 bases and J 9 bases; nucleotides not matched to a gene: 3. Germline CDR1 SQVTM, CDR2 ANQGSEA. This CDR3 is CSVEEGLAGVAQYF. CDR3 coding DNA: TGCAGCGTTGAAGAGGGACTAGCGGGGGTGGCCCAGTACTTC.

This clonotype is labeled as medium-sized. This chain uses TRBV5-6 with TRBJ1-1; TRBD1 is a possible D gene (5 bases). Germline loops: CDR1 SGHDT, CDR2 YYEEEE. The CDR3 extends over 15 amino acids. V lost 4 bases and J 2 bases, leaving 15 bases between the germline ends. The CDR3 is CASSRDGELNTEAFF. The CDR3 DNA sequence: TGTGCCAGCAGCCGGGACGGGGAACTTAACACTGAAGCTTTCTTT.

The chain links TRBV29-1 to TRBJ1-2; D gene uncertain. The CDR3 is 10 residues long. Germline CDR1 SQVTM, CDR2 ANQGSEA. V lost 6 bases and J 6 bases, leaving 8 bases between the germline ends. For the CDR3, the DNA is TGCAGCGTCGACGGCGATGGCTACACCTTC. It encodes CSVDGDGYTF.

This clonotype has at least ten counts. DNA for the CDR3: TGCGCCAGCACCACGGCGGGATATTCTGGGGCCAACGTCCTGACTTTC. It codes for CASTTAGYSGANVLTF. The chain recombines TRBV4-1 with TRBJ2-6; a possible D gene is TRBD2 (6 bases). The CDR3 runs to 16 residues. CDR1 and CDR2 (germline): MGHRA, YSYEKL. V was clipped by 7 bases and J by 1 base, with 14 bases between them.

V gene TRBV4-3 combines with J gene TRBJ1-3; no reliable D call. This CDR3 is 17 amino acids long. Germline values: CDR1 LGHNA, CDR2 YSLEER. The ends were cut back, 5 bases at V and 0 bases at J, with 17 bases in the middle. The CDR3 protein is CASSSTRFQYSGNTIYF. CDR3 nucleotides: TGCGCCAGCAGCTCGACCCGGTTCCAGTACTCTGGAAACACCATATATTTT.

This chain uses TRBV20-1 with TRBJ1-5, with a weak D call TRBD1 (5 bases). The CDR3 covers 16 residues. CDR1 and CDR2 (germline): DFQATT, SNEGSKA (reference sequence). V lost 3 bases to trimming and J lost 0 bases, with 15 bases between them. The CDR3 reads CSARGVWADSNQPQHF. CDR3 nucleotides: TGCAGTGCTAGGGGGGTATGGGCCGATAGCAATCAGCCCCAGCATTTT.

The DNA of the CDR3 is TGTGCCAGCAGCGCGGGGTACTCCTACGAGCAGTACTTC. Protein sequence: CASSAGYSYEQYF. V gene TRBV7-9 combines with J gene TRBJ2-7; a weak D match, TRBD2 (6 bases). The V gene's germline CDR1 is SEHNR and CDR2 FQNEAQ (reference sequence). This CDR3 comprises 13 residues. V was shortened by 5 bases and J by 0 bases, with 8 bases between the two germline ends.

The V call is TRBV15, the J call TRBJ1-1; 7 bases agree with TRBD1. Germline lookup yields CDR1 LNHNV and CDR2 YYDKDF (reference sequence). V was clipped by 0 bases and J by 8 bases; unmatched bases: 0. CDR3 length: 12 amino acids. Here the CDR3 DNA reads TGTGCCACCAGCAGAGAGGACAGGGAAGCTTTCTTT. Encoded protein: CATSREDREAFF. The full variable domain, in which reference TRBV15 and TRBJ1-1 provide the parts outside the CDR3, is DAMVIQNPRYQVTQFGKPVTLSCSQTLNHNVMYWYQQKSSQAPKLLFHYYDKDFNNEADTPDNFQSRRPNTSFCFLDIRSPGLGDTAMYLCATSREDREAFFGQGTRLTVV.

This clonotype rates as medium-sized. This rearrangement joins TRBV7-9 to TRBJ2-5; TRBD1 or TRBD2 may be the D gene (6 bases each). CDR3 length equals 17 residues. V was cut by 1 base and J by 1 base, with 16 bases left in between. Germline assignment: CDR1 SEHNR and CDR2 FQNEAQ (reference sequence). CDR3 amino acids: CASSLGGGMPAQETQYF. The CDR3 region has the DNA TGTGCCAGCAGCTTAGGAGGGGGGATGCCCGCCCAAGAGACCCAGTACTTC.